The clone carrying this T cell receptor beta chain was seen many times. Its specificity is unknown. Samples each yielded at least 6 micrograms of total RNA. A J-beta primer mix and a sample-barcoded 5' primer were used in a second PCR of roughly 6 to 11 cycles. TCRdb re-called the 5' RACE reads with MiXCR, one entry per CDR3 protein. Here the sample spans about 590,000 distinct CDR3 sequences, approximately 30% being singletons. The data stem from a study of blood T cells in healthy people across ages. Study findings and constraints: TCR beta diversity per million T cells fell roughly linearly with age.

Germline CDR1 is SGHTA and CDR2 is FQGTGA. The ends lost 5 bases at V and 8 bases at J; junction bases unmatched: 11. The CDR3 totals 15 residues. This receptor was taken from an elderly woman in good health. The sequencing sample was made of blood. The chain combines TRBV7-3 with TRBJ2-1; 8 bases match TRBD2. CDR3 nucleotides: TGTGCCAGCAGCAGGGGAGCGGGGGCCCGGGATGAGCAGTTCTTC. Amino acid sequence: CASSRGAGARDEQFF.